The clone carrying this T cell receptor (beta chain) appeared a few times. What it binds is not known. The ends lost 4 bases at V and 5 bases at J; junction bases unmatched: 9. The CDR3 covers 15 residues. This specimen comes from a study of T cells in Graves' hyperthyroidism and ophthalmopathy. RNA transcripts gave rise to amplified TCR beta CDR3 regions. The TCR CDR3 was amplified in a first-round RT-PCR using the HTBI primer set. TCRdb analysed the multiplex PCR reads with MiXCR anew, one entry per CDR3 protein. The table includes hundreds of thousands of distinct CDR3 sequences, 14% detected once. Patients were excluded for uncontrolled infection, other autoimmune disease, pregnancy or lactation. Overall study results and limits: Among thyroid clonotypes expanded above 0.001, most also appeared in blood.

The sample comprised blood. The TCR was taken from a woman younger than 30 with Graves' hyperthyroidism. The J gene is TRBJ2-3, the V gene TRBV12-3 or TRBV12-4, with 7 positions matching TRBD2. CDR3 nucleotides: TGTGCCAGCAGTTATCCCGGGAGGAACTTAGATACGCAGTATTTT. It translates to CASSYPGRNLDTQYF.